This T cell receptor (beta chain) is from a study of cytomegalovirus exposure and HLA in healthy donors listed by TCRdb under 2017. For context, the study as a whole: According to an earlier analysis of several hundred of the donors, 200 million or so T cells yielded 95 million to 140 million unique TCR beta sequences and about 300 Gb of sequence data. Alongside the repertoire data, information on donor age, sex, ethnicity and CMV serostatus was compiled. HLA typing covered class I and class II loci at four-digit resolution. A later analysis re-examined previously published TCR beta repertoires from more than 650 donors and added high-resolution HLA genotyping to investigate patterns of TCR occurrence. A later genetic analysis took genome-wide SNP genotypes for about three fifths of the roughly 670 donors and used that subset as a discovery cohort. Four to six DR-DQ haplotypes were handled as single units for association and clustering, since linkage in the cohort was strong. To predict cytomegalovirus infection status, the study brought together high-throughput TCR immunosequencing, statistical association of individual TCRs with disease status, and machine learning. Across 398 genotyped donors of the cohort, an average of roughly 230,000 unique TCR beta nucleotide sequences per donor were sequenced, and roughly a sixth of those sequences were non-productive. The number of typed donors differed by locus: roughly 620-630 for A, B, C, DRB1 and DQB1; approximately 530 for DQA1; over 600 for DPA1; and around 470 for DPB1. The aim of the study was to test whether cataloging public T cell receptors could identify signatures of past pathogen exposure. An early release that covered some 630 HLA-typed donors contained 300 to 350 gigabases of sequencing data and tens of millions of unique TCR sequences. A separate validation cohort of 100 to 150 different subjects was used in addition to the roughly 670-subject first cohort. All discovery cohort repertoires had been generated using a single sequencing platform. Among the 398 genotyped donors, approximately 82% belonged to the genetic ancestry cluster associated with self-reported Caucasian donors. To decide whether each TCR beta V gene segment behaved as functional or pseudogenic, an earlier analysis of some 570 of the donors relied on high-throughput TCR beta sequencing. Using immunosequencing, the study profiled T cell repertoires from around 670 subjects and related those repertoires to cytomegalovirus serostatus. Rather than using new phenotypic data, the later analysis identified candidate immune exposures from TCR beta sequences and from how often those sequences occurred across donors.

For this clone: Its antigen has not been determined. Base qualities are not provided; no much larger clone lies one nucleotide away.

Via the germline V gene (reference sequence), CDR1 is MNHNY and CDR2 SVGAGI. The CDR3 holds 14 amino acids from the cysteine to the phenylalanine. The CDR3 DNA has 42 bases and is translated from base 1. The germline V end is reduced by 8 bases and the J end by 5 bases; junction bases left unmatched: 7. Library preparation was by the immunoSEQ multiplex PCR assay. The multiplex PCR relied on a mix of 60 forward primers for TCR Vbeta segments and 13 reverse primers for TCR Jbeta segments. The CDR3 region of rearranged TCR beta genes was amplified from genomic DNA with a multiplex PCR assay. The Illumina HiSeq System was used to sequence the amplified TCR beta libraries as 87-base-pair reads. Under the source paper's analysis protocol: A later analysis tallied 75 million to 95 million unique TCR beta chains across the 650 to 750 repertoires, and about 12 million of those chains were shared by two or more donors. To remove PCR and sequencing errors, raw reads were error-corrected and collapsed into unique sequences using a nearest-neighbor algorithm that merged closely related sequences. To assign V, D and J gene segments, CDR3 sequences were aligned to IMGT reference sequences. For a sequence to be retained, at least a six-nucleotide match to both a V gene segment and a J gene segment was required. Rearrangements were called productive when the CDR3 lacked stop codons and stayed in frame with V and J; all others were non-productive. Following IMGT convention, CDR3 was defined as the stretch from the second conserved V-encoded cysteine to the conserved J-encoded phenylalanine. In an earlier analysis of 500 to 650 of the donors, sequences lacking an unambiguous match to a single V gene segment were excluded. An earlier analysis of several hundred of the donors called V segments functional above 56.7% productive rearrangements and segregating when the between-donor standard deviation exceeded 5%. A statistical classification framework was built to diagnose cytomegalovirus status from the catalog of TCR beta chain sequences. V and J gene assignment, in a later analysis, came from comparing TCR nucleotide sequences with IMGT/GENE-DB human TR gene sequences. The TCRdist pipeline was used in a later analysis to assign CDR3 sequences and most-parsimonious VDJ recombination scenarios. A later analysis defined each TCR beta chain by its CDR3 amino acid sequence plus V-gene family, and excluded reads lacking a unique V-gene family. As a way to deal with suspected cross-contamination and a sequencing artifact, a later analysis dropped 500 to 700 nucleotide sequences that were highly shared and had low generation probability. A later analysis calculated a clonal expansion index for each public chain from normalized within-repertoire ranks of inferred template counts. Generation probabilities in a later analysis came from a VDJ recombination model fitted to out-of-frame rearrangements, and those results were checked against IGoR. Hypergeometric tests were used in a later analysis to score TCR-TCR, TCR-HLA and TCR-CMV co-occurrence, with a repertoire-size bias correction applied to the TCR pairs. In a later analysis, false discovery rates were estimated by permuting HLA or CMV assignments 20 times. In a later analysis, co-occurring TCRs were grouped using DBSCAN, with TCRdist sequence similarity added in when clustering inside HLA-allele-positive subsets. Repertoires with fewer than 30,000 or more than 120,000 public chains were left out of co-occurrence clustering, as were several repertoires with anomalous nucleotide sharing. TCRdb took over this immuneACCESS table, retaining in-frame rearrangements with V and J assigned. Such tables are incomplete; in checked studies, under half of the missing clones stem from an unresolved V gene, and the remainder is unexplained. The DNA was the basis for D and trimming; V, J and clone size are from that table. Counted in this sample were about 55,000 clones; nearly 85% of them appeared once. 1.5% to 2% of the sample is in the top ten clones.

Findings and caveats that apply to the study as a whole: Strong co-occurrence of HLA alleles, especially DR and DQ, made assigning TCR associations to individual alleles difficult. Compared with the approximately 670-donor mean, donors in an Asian-associated ancestry cluster had fewer N-insertions in productive TCRs, according to a later genetic analysis. Linkage disequilibrium might explain the correlated functional status among segregating V segments, but an unknown experimental factor could not be ruled out. The sequencing pipeline was judged likely to have produced a cluster of highly shared sequence variants as a technical artifact. According to a later analysis, parvovirus B19, influenza, CMV and Epstein-Barr virus appeared linked to several top co-occurrence clusters. This cohort had only TCR beta chains sequenced, and the lack of alpha or paired-chain data limited which features could be detected. A later analysis found that HLA-associated TCR beta chains were more clonally expanded and had lower generation probabilities than equally common non-associated chains. Because HLA typing was unavailable for some donors at each locus, only the typed subset was used in association tests. In vitro tests confirmed that a few of the cytomegalovirus-associated TCR beta chains recognize cytomegalovirus antigens. In both the original and validation cohorts, the classifier was reported to diagnose cytomegalovirus status with high specificity and sensitivity. A further reported finding was that TCR beta sequences accurately predicted the HLA-A and HLA-B alleles for most subjects in the first cohort. The 87-base-pair reads could not distinguish some IMGT-functional V segments, including TRBV6-2 and TRBV6-3, so those segments were excluded. The study gave a list of more than 150 TCR beta chains associated with cytomegalovirus. Sequencing depth was assumed to be roughly uniform across donors in the presence/absence analyses, though that assumption may not hold. It was suggested by the authors that the approach could potentially be generalized to other disease states and immunological phenotypes. According to a later analysis, TCR association rates differed among HLA loci, with DRB1 alleles showing the most associated TCRs and HLA-C alleles showing the fewest. Because counts were too low, 15 or so rarely observed V segments, including chromosome 9 orphons, were excluded from the earlier analysis of around 590 of the donors. Most TCR sequences were observed very rarely across donors, whereas some public TCRs were present in many individuals. Specific HLA alleles were associated with 15,000 to 20,000 TCR beta sequences at a false discovery rate of 0.05 in a later analysis. V-gene and J-gene trimming of TCR beta chains was associated with a missense DCLRE1C variant in a later genetic analysis, and the association was replicated in an independent cohort. Most CMV-associated TCR beta chains appeared to be HLA-restricted in a later analysis, and the HLA associations seemed to be driven largely by CMV exposure. In an earlier analysis of 500 to 650 of the donors, most TCR beta V segments appeared in productive rearrangements about 87% or about 30% of the time, broadly matching IMGT annotations. For the cohort, immune exposure information was limited to CMV serostatus.

In total, 630 or so healthy bone marrow donors made up the cohort. At the time of sampling, all cohort members were nominally healthy, though unrecorded immune exposures were likely present. The donor was CMV seronegative and was included in the group of 352 seronegative cohort members. A peripheral blood sample was collected from each donor, and TCR beta sequencing was performed on peripheral blood mononuclear cells. The Qiagen DNeasy Blood Extraction Kit was used to extract genomic DNA from the blood cell samples. The chain was built from TRBV6-6 and TRBJ1-5; TRBD1 agrees with 9 junctional bases. Material: PBMCs. The receptor was derived from a man aged 30 to 45 in good health and CMV-seronegative. The CDR3 here reads CASQTGGGYQPQHF. The DNA sequence follows: TGTGCCAGCCAAACAGGGGGCGGGTATCAGCCCCAGCATTTT.